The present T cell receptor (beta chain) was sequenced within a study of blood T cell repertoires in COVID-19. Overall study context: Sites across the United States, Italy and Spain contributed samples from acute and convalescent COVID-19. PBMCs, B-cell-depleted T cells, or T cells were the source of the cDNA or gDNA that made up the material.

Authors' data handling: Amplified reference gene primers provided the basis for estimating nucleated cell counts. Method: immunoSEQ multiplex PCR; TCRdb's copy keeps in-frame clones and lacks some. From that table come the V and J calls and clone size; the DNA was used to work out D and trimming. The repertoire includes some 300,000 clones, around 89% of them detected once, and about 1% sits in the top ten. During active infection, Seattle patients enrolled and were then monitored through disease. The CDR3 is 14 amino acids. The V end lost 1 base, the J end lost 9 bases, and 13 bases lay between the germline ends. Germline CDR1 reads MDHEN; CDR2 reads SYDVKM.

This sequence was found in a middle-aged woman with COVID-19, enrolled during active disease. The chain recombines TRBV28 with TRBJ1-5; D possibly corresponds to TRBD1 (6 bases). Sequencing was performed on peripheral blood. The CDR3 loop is CASSLLGTPWPQHF. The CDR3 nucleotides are TGTGCCAGCAGTTTATTAGGGACACCTTGGCCCCAGCATTTT.